Shown below are 16 T cell receptor beta chains from a single sample sequenced in a study of T cells in Graves' hyperthyroidism and ophthalmopathy. Amplification yielded TCR beta CDR3 regions, with RNA transcripts as the source. HTBI primers were employed in a first-round RT-PCR of the TCR CDR3. One entry per CDR3 protein results from TCRdb running MiXCR on the multiplex PCR reads. The sample contains hundreds of thousands of distinct CDR3 sequences, 16% of which appear only once. Specimen: blood. Every receptor here comes from a woman aged 18-30 years with Graves' hyperthyroidism.

Many counts were recorded for this clonotype. At one end, the junction sequence differs from germline, possibly due to a read error. The chain employs TRBV7-7 and TRBJ2-5, with D perhaps matching TRBD1 or TRBD2 (5 bases each). CDR3 size: 14 residues. Germline CDR1 is SSHAT and CDR2 is FNYEAQ (reference sequence). The CDR3 region is CASSLALREETQYF. In DNA form, the CDR3 reads TGTGCTAGCAGCTTAGCGCTCAGGGAAGAGACCCAGTACTTC. Using reference TRBV7-7 and TRBJ2-5 for the parts outside the CDR3, the full variable domain is GAGVSQSPRYKVTKRGQDVTLRCDPISSHATLYWYQQALGQGPEFLTYFNYEAQPDKSGLPSDRFSAERPEGSISTLTIQRTEQRDSAMYRCASSLALREETQYFGPGTRLLVL.

Only a few counts were recorded for this clonotype. The CDR3 nucleotides are TGTGCCAGCAGCCCTCCGAGGGTCGGCTACACCTTC. It specifies CASSPPRVGYTF. The chain links TRBV9 to TRBJ1-2, with D uncertain. The germline V and J ends were trimmed by 4 bases and 8 bases, with 12 bases remaining between them. Germline V gene lookup returns CDR1 SGDLS and CDR2 YYNGEE. The CDR3 length is 12 residues. The full variable domain, rest sourced from reference TRBV9 and TRBJ1-2, is DSGVTQTPKHLITATGQRVTLRCSPRSGDLSVYWYQQSLDQGLQFLIQYYNGEERAKGNILERFSAQQFPDLHSELNLSSLELGDSALYFCASSPPRVGYTFGSGTRLTVV.

This clonotype occurred a few times. The chain is built from TRBV7-8 and TRBJ2-7; D assignment may be TRBD1 or TRBD2 (5 bases each). Trimming cost V 3 bases and J 4 bases, with 16 bases left between them. CDR3 length: 15 amino acids. CDR1 and CDR2 from the germline V gene are SGHVS and FQNEAQ. CDR3 sequence: CASSFPGRGLYEQYF. The CDR3 DNA reads TGTGCCAGCAGCTTTCCGGGACGGGGTTTATACGAGCAGTACTTC.

This clonotype has at least ten counts. The V and J genes are TRBV5-1 and TRBJ2-3, with a tentative D call TRBD2 (6 bases). Germline-derived CDR1 and CDR2 are SGHRS and YFSETQ. The CDR3 runs 15 residues. The ends were cut back, 1 base at V and 0 bases at J, with 9 bases in the middle. For the CDR3, the DNA is TGCGCCAGCAGCTTGAGGAGGGGAAGCACAGATACGCAGTATTTT. Translating it yields CASSLRRGSTDTQYF.

Only a few counts were recorded for this clonotype. The chain joins TRBV7-6 to TRBJ1-4; possibly TRBD1 for D (5 bases). V was trimmed by 3 bases and J by 5 bases, leaving 10 bases between them. The CDR3 sequence is 14 residues long. CDR1 is SGHVS, CDR2 FNYEAQ, per germline. The DNA of the CDR3 is TGTGCCAGCAGCTTTTATTCAGGGAATGAAAAACTGTTTTTT. As protein: CASSFYSGNEKLFF.

Details on this clonotype: It may be a read error: a sequence one base away is much more abundant. The gene calls are TRBV7-9 and TRBJ2-7; no definite D call. Per germline, CDR1 SEHNR and CDR2 FQNEAQ (reference sequence). The CDR3 has 12 amino acids. The CDR3 here is CATSLTSREQYF. CDR3 nucleotide sequence: TGTGCCACCAGCTTAACGTCCCGCGAGCAGTACTTC.

The chain joins TRBV29-1 to TRBJ2-7, with 8 bases identical to TRBD1. This CDR3 spans 11 amino acids. Germline V gives CDR1 SQVTM, CDR2 ANQGSEA. V shed 6 bases, J shed 6 bases, and the junction held 4 bases outside the gene matches. In nucleotides, the CDR3 is TGCAGCGTCGAGACAGGGGTCGAGCAGTACTTC. As protein: CSVETGVEQYF.

This clonotype has a count of ten or more. The gene calls are TRBV6-1 and TRBJ2-1, with 7 positions matching TRBD2. Germline loops: CDR1 MNHNS, CDR2 SASEGT. The CDR3 is 15 residues long. Trimming at V came to 8 bases and at J to 1 base, leaving 8 bases not matched to a gene. The CDR3 region has the DNA TGTGCCAGCCACCCGTCCGGGAGGTCCTACAATGAGCAGTTCTTC. This codes for CASHPSGRSYNEQFF.

The chain carries TRBV6-6 and TRBJ2-5, with D maybe TRBD2 (6 bases). This CDR3 contains 15 residues. The V end was cut by 0 bases, the J end by 1 base, with 9 bases between. Looked up from germline, CDR1 is MNHNY and CDR2 is SVGAGI (reference sequence). The CDR3 reads CASSYSSSVQETQYF. The CDR3 coding sequence is TGTGCCAGCAGTTACTCCTCTAGCGTCCAAGAGACCCAGTACTTC.

The table lists this clonotype with many counts. The genes are TRBV30 and TRBJ2-3; the match to TRBD2 covers 12 bases. The V and J ends lost 5 bases and 7 bases, in that order; junction bases with no gene match: 4. The CDR3 consists of 13 residues. Germline V gives CDR1 GTSNPN, CDR2 SVGIG (reference sequence). Here the CDR3 reads CAWSSGRANTQYF. CDR3 coding DNA: TGTGCCTGGTCTAGCGGGAGGGCTAATACGCAGTATTTT.

Ten or more counts support this clonotype. One end of the junction varies from germline; a read error may be responsible. The rearrangement links TRBV12-3 or TRBV12-4 to TRBJ1-3; maybe TRBD1 (6 bases). The CDR3 loop spans 14 amino acids. The CDR3 nucleotides read TGCGCCAGCAGCTCGACAGGATCTGGAAACACCATATATTTT. It translates to CASSSTGSGNTIYF.

Note on this clonotype: This may be a read error, as it is one base from a much larger clone. The rearrangement joins TRBV18 to TRBJ2-1; D tentatively reads TRBD1 or TRBD2 (5 bases each). Between the trimmed V and J ends, which lost 2 bases and 2 bases, there was a span of 10 bases. Germline V gene lookup returns CDR1 KGHSH and CDR2 LQKENI. The CDR3 runs to 15 residues. DNA of the CDR3: TGTGCCAGCTCACCAGGGGGAGACACCTACAATGAGCAGTTCTTC. Residues: CASSPGGDTYNEQFF.

The chain carries TRBV5-1 and TRBJ2-7, with TRBD2 identical over 9 bases. Germline CDR1 and CDR2: SGHRS and YFSETQ. Germline trimming cut 4 bases from V and 3 bases from J; bases unmatched to any gene: 8. The CDR3 has 15 amino acids. CDR3 residues: CASSPGSGGYYEQYF. The DNA of the CDR3 is TGCGCCAGCAGCCCTGGAAGCGGGGGGTACTACGAGCAGTACTTC.

This clonotype turned up a few times. The chain has TRBV18 and TRBJ1-2; D uncertain. The ends were cut back, 3 bases at V and 2 bases at J, with 13 bases in the middle. CDR3 length: 15 residues. Per germline, CDR1 KGHSH and CDR2 LQKENI. CDR3 residues: CASSPVSDLNYGYTF. DNA of the CDR3: TGTGCCAGCTCACCGGTGAGCGATCTGAACTATGGCTACACCTTC.

The sample holds many counts of this clonotype. At one of its ends the junction is not consistent with the germline gene, which may arise from a read error. The CDR3 region has the DNA TGTGCCAGCAGCTTGGCGGGAGGCCCCTACGAGCAGTACTTC. It is translated as CASSLAGGPYEQYF. This rearrangement joins TRBV5-1 to TRBJ2-7, with TRBD2 matching over 8 bases. This CDR3 region has 14 residues. The germline gives CDR1 SGHRS, CDR2 YFSETQ.

This clonotype was found many times. The V and J genes are TRBV7-8 and TRBJ2-7; 12 bases fit TRBD2. The CDR3 runs 19 residues. Germline lookup yields CDR1 SGHVS and CDR2 FQNEAQ. V was clipped by 0 bases and J by 1 base; unmatched bases: 10. The CDR3 reads CASSLAWLAGGPESYEQYF. The CDR3 DNA reads as TGTGCCAGCAGCTTAGCGTGGCTAGCGGGAGGGCCAGAGTCCTACGAGCAGTACTTC.